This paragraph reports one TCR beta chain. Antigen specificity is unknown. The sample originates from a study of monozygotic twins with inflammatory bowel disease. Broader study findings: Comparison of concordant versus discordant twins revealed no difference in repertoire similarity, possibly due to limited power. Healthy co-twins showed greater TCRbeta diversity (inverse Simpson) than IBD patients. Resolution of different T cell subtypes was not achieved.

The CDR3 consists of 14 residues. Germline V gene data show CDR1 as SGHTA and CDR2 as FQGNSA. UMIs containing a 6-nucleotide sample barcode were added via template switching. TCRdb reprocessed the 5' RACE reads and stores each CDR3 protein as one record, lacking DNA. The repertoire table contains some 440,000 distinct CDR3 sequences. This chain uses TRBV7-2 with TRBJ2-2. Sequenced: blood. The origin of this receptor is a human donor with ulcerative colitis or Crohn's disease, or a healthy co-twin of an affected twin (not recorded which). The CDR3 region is CASSFSSTTGELFF.